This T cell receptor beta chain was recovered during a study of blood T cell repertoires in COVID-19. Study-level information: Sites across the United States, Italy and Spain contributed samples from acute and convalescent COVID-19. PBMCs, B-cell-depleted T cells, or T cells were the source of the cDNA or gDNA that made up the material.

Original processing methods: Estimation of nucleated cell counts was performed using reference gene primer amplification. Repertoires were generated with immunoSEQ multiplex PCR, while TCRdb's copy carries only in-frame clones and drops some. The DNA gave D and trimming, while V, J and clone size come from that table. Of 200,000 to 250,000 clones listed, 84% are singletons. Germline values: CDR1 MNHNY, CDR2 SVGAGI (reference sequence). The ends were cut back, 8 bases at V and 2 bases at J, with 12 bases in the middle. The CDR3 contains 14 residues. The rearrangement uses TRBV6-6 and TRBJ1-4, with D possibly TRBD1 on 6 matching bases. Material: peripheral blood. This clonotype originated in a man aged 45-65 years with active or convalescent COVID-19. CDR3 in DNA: TGTGCCAGCGGTGCAGGGGCGACTAATGAAAAACTGTTTTTT. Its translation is CASGAGATNEKLFF.